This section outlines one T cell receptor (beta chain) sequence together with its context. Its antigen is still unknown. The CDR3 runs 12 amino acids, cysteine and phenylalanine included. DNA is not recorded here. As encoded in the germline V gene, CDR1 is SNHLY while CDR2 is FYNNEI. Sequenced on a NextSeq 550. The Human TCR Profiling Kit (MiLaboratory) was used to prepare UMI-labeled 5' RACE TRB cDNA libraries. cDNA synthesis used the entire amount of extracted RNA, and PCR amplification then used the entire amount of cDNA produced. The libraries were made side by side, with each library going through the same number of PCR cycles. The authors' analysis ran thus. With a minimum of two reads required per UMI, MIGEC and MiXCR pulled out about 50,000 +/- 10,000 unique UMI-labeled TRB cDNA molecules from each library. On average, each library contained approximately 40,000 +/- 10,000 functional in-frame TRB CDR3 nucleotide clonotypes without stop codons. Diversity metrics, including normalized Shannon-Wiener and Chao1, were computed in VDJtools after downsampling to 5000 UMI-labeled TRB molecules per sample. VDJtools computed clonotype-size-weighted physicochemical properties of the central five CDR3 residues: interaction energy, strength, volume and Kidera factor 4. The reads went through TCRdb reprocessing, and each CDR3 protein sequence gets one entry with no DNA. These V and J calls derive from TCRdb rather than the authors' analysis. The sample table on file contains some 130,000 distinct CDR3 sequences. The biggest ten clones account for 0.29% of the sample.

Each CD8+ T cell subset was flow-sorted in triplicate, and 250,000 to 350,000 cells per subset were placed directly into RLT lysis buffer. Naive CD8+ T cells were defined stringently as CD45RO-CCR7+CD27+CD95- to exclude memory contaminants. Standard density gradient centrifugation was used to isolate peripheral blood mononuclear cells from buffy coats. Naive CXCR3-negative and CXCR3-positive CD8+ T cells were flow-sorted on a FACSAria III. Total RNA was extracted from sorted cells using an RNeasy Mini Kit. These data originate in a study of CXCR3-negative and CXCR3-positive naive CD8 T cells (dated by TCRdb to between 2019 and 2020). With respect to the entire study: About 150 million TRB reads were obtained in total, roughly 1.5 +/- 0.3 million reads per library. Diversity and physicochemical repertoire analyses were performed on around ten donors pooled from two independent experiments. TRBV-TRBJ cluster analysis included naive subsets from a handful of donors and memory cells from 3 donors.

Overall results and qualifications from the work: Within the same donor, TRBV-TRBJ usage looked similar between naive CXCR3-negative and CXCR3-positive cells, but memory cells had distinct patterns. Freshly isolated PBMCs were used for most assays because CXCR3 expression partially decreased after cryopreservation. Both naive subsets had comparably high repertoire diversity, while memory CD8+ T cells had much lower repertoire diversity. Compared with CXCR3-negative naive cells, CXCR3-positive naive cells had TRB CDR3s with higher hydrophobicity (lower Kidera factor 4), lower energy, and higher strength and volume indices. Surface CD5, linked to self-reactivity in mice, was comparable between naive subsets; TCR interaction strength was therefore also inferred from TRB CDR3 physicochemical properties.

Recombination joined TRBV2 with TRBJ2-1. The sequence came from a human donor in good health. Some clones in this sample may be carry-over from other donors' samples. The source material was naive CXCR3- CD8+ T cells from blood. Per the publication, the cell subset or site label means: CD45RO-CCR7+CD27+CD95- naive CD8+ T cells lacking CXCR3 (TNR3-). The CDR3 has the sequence CASSELGNEQFF.